The 13 T cell receptor beta chains below come from one sample, sequenced in a study of CD4+ T cells in melanoma. Using immunoSEQ multiplex PCR, the repertoire was profiled, and TCRdb retains in-frame clones only, with some absent. This sample has some 110,000 clones, with approximately 90% found just once. The sequenced material came from peripheral blood. The source is a human donor with melanoma.

The chain uses TRBV7-3 and TRBJ2-7; D unclear. Trimming cost V 7 bases and J 3 bases, with 16 bases left between them. Per germline, CDR1 SGHTA and CDR2 FQGTGA. The CDR3 consists of 14 residues. The CDR3 DNA reads as TGTGCCAGCAACCAGGACGGCCCGGGCTACGAGCAGTACTTC. Encoded protein: CASNQDGPGYEQYF.

This clone is a singleton in its sample. The rearrangement joins TRBV19 to TRBJ2-7, with TRBD2 identical over 8 bases. With V trimmed by 3 bases and J by 0 bases, 4 bases remained unmatched. Germline V gene sequence: CDR1 LNHDA, CDR2 SQIVND (reference sequence). The CDR3 totals 15 residues. CDR3 residues: CASSIFSGVSYEQYF. The CDR3 DNA is TGTGCCAGTAGTATTTTTAGCGGGGTCTCCTACGAGCAGTACTTC.

V gene TRBV6-6 combines with J gene TRBJ1-2; D unresolved. Trimming took 5 bases from V and 7 from J, leaving 14 bases between them. CDR1 and CDR2 from the germline V gene are MNHNY and SVGAGI (reference sequence). This CDR3 is 13 amino acids long. CDR3 DNA: TGTGCCAGCAGTATCTCGGGCACTACTGGCTACACCTTC. Protein sequence: CASSISGTTGYTF.

The chain carries TRBV6-1 and TRBJ1-6, with D uncertain. V was clipped by 2 bases and J by 5 bases, with 7 bases between them. This CDR3 contains 14 residues. Germline V gene lookup returns CDR1 MNHNS and CDR2 SASEGT. The CDR3 here is CASSELGNNSPLHF. CDR3 sequence (DNA): TGTGCCAGCAGTGAATTAGGCAATAATTCACCCCTCCACTTT.

This chain uses TRBV7-9 with TRBJ1-4; D perhaps matches TRBD1 (5 bases). The CDR3 is made up of 14 amino acids. V lost 3 bases and J 7 bases, leaving 12 bases between the germline ends. The germline V gene has CDR1 SEHNR and CDR2 FQNEAQ (reference sequence). CDR3 nucleotides: TGTGCCAGCAGCTTGGGGGTTGGAGGTGAAAAACTGTTTTTT. Protein product: CASSLGVGGEKLFF. The full variable domain, with the rest looked up from reference TRBV7-9 and TRBJ1-4, is DTGVSQNPRHKITKRGQNVTFRCDPISEHNRLYWYRQTLGQGPEFLTYFQNEAQLEKSRLLSDRFSAERPKGSFSTLEIQRTEQGDSAMYLCASSLGVGGEKLFFGSGTQLSVL.

The chain employs TRBV7-2 and TRBJ2-3, with TRBD2 as a possible D gene (5 bases). Per the germline V gene, CDR1 is SGHTA and CDR2 is FQGNSA. Trimming pared 5 bases from V and 2 bases from J, leaving 14 bases between. The CDR3 consists of 15 residues. As DNA, the CDR3 is TGTGCCAGCAGCCGACGGGCGGGCTTCACAGATACGCAGTATTTT. Translated, it gives CASSRRAGFTDTQYF.

The chain carries TRBV7-2 and TRBJ1-6; 9 bases are a match to TRBD1. V dropped 6 bases and J dropped 9; count of bases not matched to a gene: 9. Per the germline V gene, CDR1 is SGHTA and CDR2 is FQGNSA. The CDR3 consists of 15 residues. CDR3 residues: CASRRPGQGTSPLHF. CDR3 nucleotides: TGTGCCAGCAGGCGGCCGGGACAGGGAACTTCACCCCTCCACTTT.

The rearrangement joins TRBV7-2 to TRBJ2-5, with D uncertain. The V gene's germline CDR1 is SGHTA and CDR2 FQGNSA. This CDR3 contains 14 residues. Deletions cut 4 bases from V and 3 bases from J, with 12 bases between. DNA of the CDR3: TGTGCCAGCAGCTCTCGGGCCTCTGAAGAGACCCAGTACTTC. It yields the protein CASSSRASEETQYF. Combining the CDR3 with reference TRBV7-2 and TRBJ2-5 gives the whole variable domain GAGVSQSPSNKVTEKGKDVELRCDPISGHTALYWYRQSLGQGLEFLIYFQGNSAPDKSGLPSDRFSAERTGGSVSTLTIQRTQQEDSAVYLCASSSRASEETQYFGPGTRLLVL.

The J gene is TRBJ2-3, the V gene TRBV5-6; D unresolved. The CDR3 loop spans 11 amino acids. From germline, CDR1 is SGHDT and CDR2 YYEEEE. The ends were cut back, 6 bases at V and 4 bases at J, with 6 bases in the middle. The CDR3 nucleotides read TGTGCCAGCACCGAGTCAGATACGCAGTATTTT. Residues: CASTESDTQYF.

The V gene is TRBV11-2, the J gene TRBJ2-2; D not resolved. V shed 4 bases and J shed 4 bases, with 7 bases lying between them. This CDR3 has 13 amino acids. CDR1 SGHAT and CDR2 FQNNGV come from the germline V gene. The CDR3 DNA is TGTGCCAGCAGCTCTTGGGCCACCGGGGAGCTGTTTTTT. This codes for CASSSWATGELFF. Based on the CDR3 plus reference TRBV11-2 and TRBJ2-2, the full variable domain is EAGVAQSPRYKIIEKRQSVAFWCNPISGHATLYWYQQILGQGPKLLIQFQNNGVVDDSQLPKDRFSAERLKGVDSTLKIQPAKLEDSAVYLCASSSWATGELFFGEGSRLTVL.

The chain couples TRBV6-6 to TRBJ1-6; D unresolved. Trimming shortened V by 5 bases and J by 3 bases, and 5 bases separated the two germline ends. The germline V gene has CDR1 MNHNY and CDR2 SVGAGI (reference sequence). The CDR3 loop spans 13 amino acids. CDR3 in DNA: TGTGCCAGCAGTCGGGACTATAATTCACCCCTCCACTTT. Its translation is CASSRDYNSPLHF.

This chain joins TRBV30 and TRBJ1-2, with a possible D match to TRBD1 (6 bases). Germline values: CDR1 GTSNPN, CDR2 SVGIG (reference sequence). This CDR3 is 12 amino acids long. V lost 2 bases and J 8 bases, leaving 12 bases between the germline ends. The CDR3 is CAWSIGGKGYTF. The CDR3, as DNA: TGTGCCTGGAGTATAGGGGGTAAGGGCTACACCTTC. Full variable domain (missing parts from reference TRBV30 and TRBJ1-2): SQTIHQWPATLVQPVGSPLSLECTVEGTSNPNLYWYRQAAGRGLQLLFYSVGIGQISSEVPQNLSASRPQDRQFILSSKKLLLSDSGFYLCAWSIGGKGYTFGSGTRLTVV.

The chain employs TRBV29-1 and TRBJ2-1, with 12 bases that match TRBD1. Per germline, CDR1 SQVTM and CDR2 ANQGSEA. The CDR3 extends over 16 amino acids. J was trimmed by 1 base and V by 4 bases; bases with no gene match: 5. The CDR3 DNA sequence: TGCAGCGTTGGGGACAGGGGGCATCGGTCCTACAATGAGCAGTTCTTC. Encoded protein: CSVGDRGHRSYNEQFF.